These 7 T cell receptor beta chains were all obtained from the same sample, sequenced in a study of OX40 agonist ivuxolimab in advanced cancers. Generated by immunoSEQ multiplex PCR, the TCRdb table keeps only in-frame clones and is missing some. Here the sample spans about 37,000 clones, 70% to 90% being singletons. The material sequenced was CD4+ or CD8+ T cells sorted from blood, taken in a trial of the OX40 agonist ivuxolimab. The receptors here all came from an adult with an advanced solid tumor such as melanoma, head and neck, liver or kidney cancer.

V gene TRBV11-3 combines with J gene TRBJ2-3; no definite D call. The germline V gene has CDR1 SGHNT and CDR2 YENEEA. V lost 5 bases and J 3 bases, leaving 9 bases between the germline ends. This CDR3 has 13 amino acids. CDR3 DNA sequence: TGTGCCAGCAGCCCTGATGGGACAGATACGCAGTATTTT. Translated, it gives CASSPDGTDTQYF. The full variable domain, completed using reference TRBV11-3 and TRBJ2-3, is EAGVVQSPRYKIIEKKQPVAFWCNPISGHNTLYWYLQNLGQGPELLIRYENEEAVDDSQLPKDRFSAERLKGVDSTLKIQPAELGDSAVYLCASSPDGTDTQYFGPGTRLTVL.

The rearrangement joins TRBV19 to TRBJ1-1; 12 bases fit TRBD1. Unmatched junction bases numbered 11, after V lost 5 bases and J lost 10 bases. Germline V gene lookup returns CDR1 LNHDA and CDR2 SQIVND (reference sequence). The CDR3 has 15 residues. The chain's CDR3 is CASSDRRGQGARAFF. In nucleotides, the CDR3 is TGTGCCAGTAGTGATCGTCGGGGACAGGGGGCGAGAGCTTTCTTT.

The V gene is TRBV6-6, the J gene TRBJ1-1, with D possibly TRBD1 on 6 matching bases. The CDR3 totals 12 residues. Trimming cost V 6 bases and J 8 bases, with 13 bases left between them. The germline CDR1 and CDR2 sequences are MNHNY and SVGAGI (reference sequence). The CDR3 region has the DNA TGTGCCAGCAGGCTACAGGGATCCGAAGCTTTCTTT. Translation gives CASRLQGSEAFF.

The chain employs TRBV6-5 and TRBJ1-4, with 11 bases fitting TRBD1. CDR3 length: 14 residues. J gave up 7 bases and V 6 bases, and 4 bases lay outside the gene matches. Germline CDR1 is MNHEY and CDR2 is SVGAGI. DNA for the CDR3: TGTGCCAGCAGCGGGGACAGGGGGGGTGAAAAACTGTTTTTT. This codes for CASSGDRGGEKLFF.

The V gene is TRBV6-4, the J gene TRBJ2-3; 9 bases are a match to TRBD1. The CDR3 length is 13 residues. The V and J ends lost 6 bases and 6 bases, in that order; junction bases with no gene match: 4. Germline V gene data show CDR1 as MRHNA and CDR2 as SNTAGT. CDR3: CASSTGGIDTQYF. CDR3 DNA: TGTGCCAGCAGCACAGGGGGCATTGATACGCAGTATTTT.

The chain has TRBV4-1 and TRBJ2-1; D is unclear. In germline, CDR1 is MGHRA, CDR2 YSYEKL. V lost 1 base to trimming and J lost 6 bases, with 4 bases between them. The CDR3 totals 12 residues. The CDR3 region has the DNA TGCGCCAGCAGCCAAGGGGGCAATGAGCAGTTCTTC. Residues: CASSQGGNEQFF.

The J gene is TRBJ2-7, the V gene TRBV11-2; possible D gene TRBD1, 6 bases. The length of the CDR3 is 15 residues. V was shortened by 4 bases and J by 2 bases, with 15 bases between the two germline ends. Germline values: CDR1 SGHAT, CDR2 FQNNGV. CDR3 sequence (DNA): TGTGCCAGCAGCTCCGGGACAAATACAGCCTACGAGCAGTACTTC. Translating gives CASSSGTNTAYEQYF.